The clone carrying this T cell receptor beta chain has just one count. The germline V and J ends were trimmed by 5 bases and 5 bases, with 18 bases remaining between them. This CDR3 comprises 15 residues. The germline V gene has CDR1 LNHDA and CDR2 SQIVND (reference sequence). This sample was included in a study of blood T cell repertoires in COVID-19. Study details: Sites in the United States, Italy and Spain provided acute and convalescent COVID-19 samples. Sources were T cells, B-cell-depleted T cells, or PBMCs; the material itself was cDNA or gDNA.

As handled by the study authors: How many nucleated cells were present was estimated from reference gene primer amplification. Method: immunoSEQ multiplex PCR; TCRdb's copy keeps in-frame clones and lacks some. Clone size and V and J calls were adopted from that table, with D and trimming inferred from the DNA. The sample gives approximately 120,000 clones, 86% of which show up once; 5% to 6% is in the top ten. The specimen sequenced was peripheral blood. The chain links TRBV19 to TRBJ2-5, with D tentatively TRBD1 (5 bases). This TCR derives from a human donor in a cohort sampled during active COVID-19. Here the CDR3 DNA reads TGTGCCAGTAGTTCCTTATCAGGGTCTCCGGAGACCCAGTACTTC. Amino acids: CASSSLSGSPETQYF.